Listed here are 6 T cell receptor beta chains from one sample, sequenced in a study of T-cell reconstitution after alpha-beta-depleted transplantation in children. Unique molecular identifiers were built into the TCRbeta library. A single record per CDR3 protein comes from TCRdb applying MiXCR to the PCR reads. This sample has hundreds of thousands of distinct CDR3 sequences, with approximately 15% found just once. Sample: PBMCs, mostly from graft donor cells, taken 360 days after TCRalphabeta/CD19-depleted stem cell transplant. The receptors derive from a male patient between 5 and 17 years old who had a stem cell transplant for acute lymphoblastic leukemia, so the T cells may come from the graft donor.

This clonotype was observed a handful of times. V and J are TRBV6-5 and TRBJ1-1; D is unclear. The CDR3 covers 12 residues. V was trimmed by 3 bases and J by 7 bases, leaving 9 bases between them. Germline V CDR1 and CDR2: MNHEY, SVGAGI. CDR3 loop: CASSYGPLEAFF. DNA of the CDR3: TGTGCCAGCAGTTATGGGCCCCTTGAAGCTTTCTTT.

The table lists this clonotype with many counts. The chain recombines TRBV29-1 with TRBJ2-4; the D gene could be TRBD1 or TRBD2 (5 bases each). Trimming took 5 bases from V and 10 from J, leaving 15 bases between them. This CDR3 has 12 amino acids. Germline V lookup: CDR1 SQVTM, CDR2 ANQGSEA. The CDR3 nucleotides read TGCAGCGTTACAACCGGGACGGCTATTCAGTACTTC. It encodes CSVTTGTAIQYF.

This clonotype was detected only a few times. The chain joins TRBV12-5 to TRBJ2-1; D is ambiguous. In germline, CDR1 is LGHNT, CDR2 FRNRAP. V was cut by 4 bases and J by 12 bases, with 19 bases left in between. The CDR3 is 14 amino acids. The CDR3 region is CASGSLIPGTRQFF. The CDR3 DNA is TGTGCTAGTGGTTCATTAATCCCAGGCACGCGGCAGTTCTTC. Using reference TRBV12-5 and TRBJ2-1 for the parts outside the CDR3, the full variable domain is DARVTQTPRHKVTEMGQEVTMRCQPILGHNTVFWYRQTMMQGLELLAYFRNRAPLDDSGMPKDRFSAEMPDATLATLKIQPSEPRDSAVYFCASGSLIPGTRQFFGPGTRLTVL.

J is TRBJ2-5 and V is TRBV20-1; 7 bases are shared with TRBD2. Germline lookup yields CDR1 DFQATT and CDR2 SNEGSKA (reference sequence). Trimming took 6 bases from V and 4 from J; bases not matched to a gene: 8. The CDR3 is 13 residues long. This CDR3 reads CSAQTSHLETQYF. In DNA form, the CDR3 reads TGCAGTGCGCAGACTAGCCATCTAGAGACCCAGTACTTC.

In this sample, this clonotype turned up a few times. J is TRBJ2-1 and V is TRBV24-1; D may be TRBD2 (5 bases). This CDR3 has 12 residues. Looked up from germline, CDR1 is KGHDR and CDR2 is SFDVKD. With 2 bases removed from V and 12 bases from J, the gap between germline ends came to 10 bases. The CDR3 bases are TGTGCCACCAGTGATTGGTTTGCGGGGCAGTTCTTC. Protein: CATSDWFAGQFF.

The chain combines TRBV4-2 with TRBJ2-7, with TRBD2 matching over 10 bases. There are 14 residues in the CDR3. The germline gives CDR1 LGHNA, CDR2 YNFKEQ. V dropped 6 bases and J dropped 6; count of bases not matched to a gene: 8. The CDR3 region is CASRPGLAPSEQYF. The CDR3 coding sequence is TGTGCCAGCAGGCCGGGACTAGCGCCCTCCGAGCAGTACTTC.